Following are 28 T cell receptor beta chains from one sample sequenced in a study of T cells in Graves' hyperthyroidism and ophthalmopathy. Researchers took RNA transcripts and amplified the TCR beta CDR3 regions from them. The HTBI primer set served for first-round RT-PCR of the TCR CDR3. TCRdb redid the calling of the multiplex PCR reads with MiXCR, one entry per CDR3 protein. The table has hundreds of thousands of distinct CDR3 sequences, about half seen once. The material sequenced was peripheral blood or thyroid tissue (not recorded which). The receptors stem from a young woman with Graves' hyperthyroidism.

The J gene is TRBJ2-5, the V gene TRBV24-1; D may be TRBD2 (6 bases). Between the trimmed V and J ends, which lost 1 base and 4 bases, there was a span of 12 bases. Per germline, CDR1 KGHDR and CDR2 SFDVKD. The CDR3 contains 15 residues. The CDR3 nucleotides read TGTGCCACCAGTGATTTTAACGGGGGAAGAGAGACCCAGTACTTC. Translating it yields CATSDFNGGRETQYF.

Worth noting for this clonotype: A read error is likely, as this CDR3 ends without the conserved phenylalanine or tryptophan. The chain couples TRBV7-2 to TRBJ1-2; a possible D gene is TRBD1 (6 bases). The V and J ends lost 1 base and 2 bases respectively, with 8 bases between them. The CDR3 has 14 amino acids. Germline CDR1 is SGHTA and CDR2 is FQGNSA. The CDR3 DNA sequence: TGTGCCAGCAGCTTAGGGCAGGGGAACTATGGCTACACCCTC. Its protein is CASSLGQGNYGYTL.

This clonotype came up many times. The chain uses TRBV25-1 and TRBJ1-6, with a tentative D call TRBD1 (6 bases). The V gene's germline CDR1 is MGHDK and CDR2 SYGVNS. V lost 7 bases, J lost 8 bases, and 12 bases lay in between. The CDR3 is 13 amino acids. The CDR3 bases are TGTGCCAGCACCACAGGGTTGTATTCACCCCTCCACTTT. Translation gives CASTTGLYSPLHF. Drawing the rest from reference TRBV25-1 and TRBJ1-6, the complete variable domain is EADIYQTPRYLVIGTGKKITLECSQTMGHDKMYWYQQDPGMELHLIHYSYGVNSTEKGDLSSESTVSRIRTEHFPLTLESARPSHTSQYLCASTTGLYSPLHFGNGTRLTVT.

V and J are TRBV19 and TRBJ1-1; TRBD1 matches 8 bases. CDR1 is LNHDA and CDR2 is SQIVND in the germline V gene (reference sequence). CDR3 length equals 14 residues. J lost 4 bases, V lost 8 bases, and 9 bases had no gene match. The CDR3 DNA follows: TGTGCCAGTTCCTTCGGACAGGGAACCACTGAAGCTTTCTTT. Protein sequence: CASSFGQGTTEAFF.

This sequence joins TRBV10-3 and TRBJ1-2; D might be TRBD1 (5 bases). Germline V gene lookup returns CDR1 ENHRY and CDR2 SYGVKD. The length of the CDR3 is 11 residues. Trimming cost V 11 bases and J 5 bases, with 12 bases left between them. DNA for the CDR3: TGTGCCGGAGGGACGGAGTATGGCTACACCTTC. It codes for CAGGTEYGYTF.

V is TRBV19 and J is TRBJ2-5, with D unclear. Germline CDR1 and CDR2: LNHDA and SQIVND (reference sequence). CDR3 length: 13 amino acids. V was cut by 1 base and J by 4 bases, with 7 bases left in between. The CDR3 loop reads CASSIGFGETQYF. Written as DNA, the CDR3 is TGTGCCAGTAGTATAGGTTTTGGAGAGACCCAGTACTTC.

In its sample, this clonotype was seen many times. For the CDR3, the DNA is TGTGCCAGCAGCACTCAGGGACCGCATAATTCACCCCTCCACTTT. Amino acids: CASSTQGPHNSPLHF. This chain uses TRBV7-8 with TRBJ1-6; a possible D gene is TRBD1 (5 bases). The CDR3 totals 15 residues. From germline, CDR1 is SGHVS and CDR2 FQNEAQ. V dropped 5 bases and J dropped 5 bases, with 13 bases sitting between them.

This clonotype was counted once. The chain recombines TRBV29-1 with TRBJ2-5; D unresolved. Looked up from germline, CDR1 is SQVTM and CDR2 is ANQGSEA. The CDR3 extends over 12 amino acids. Trimming left V 8 bases short and J 5 bases short, with 15 bases between. The CDR3 reads CSYRVLGETQYF. CDR3 DNA sequence: TGCAGCTACCGAGTCTTGGGGGAGACCCAGTACTTC.

V is TRBV24-1 and J is TRBJ2-7; 12 bases are a match to TRBD1. CDR1 and CDR2 (germline): KGHDR, SFDVKD. V trimming: 2 bases; J trimming: 4 bases; junction bases outside the gene matches: 8. This CDR3 is 17 amino acids long. CDR3 residues: CATSDSQGTGGAYEQYF. The DNA for the CDR3 is TGTGCCACCAGTGATTCCCAGGGGACAGGGGGCGCGTACGAGCAGTACTTC.

The rearrangement uses TRBV20-1 and TRBJ2-5, with TRBD1 matching over 7 bases. Germline CDR1 and CDR2: DFQATT and SNEGSKA (reference sequence). This CDR3 has 12 amino acids. The V segment lost 7 bases and the J segment 5 bases; nucleotides outside the gene matches: 7. The CDR3 reads CSVEGAWETQYF. CDR3 in DNA: TGCAGTGTCGAGGGGGCTTGGGAGACCCAGTACTTC.

In regard to this clonotype: Germline is not matched at one junction end, which may reflect a read error. This chain connects TRBV9 to TRBJ2-7, with D possibly TRBD1 on 6 matching bases. The CDR3 has 15 residues. Germline V lookup: CDR1 SGDLS, CDR2 YYNGEE. The CDR3 loop is CASSYLPGDAYEQYF. The CDR3 nucleotides read TGTGCTAGCAGCTATCTCCCAGGGGATGCCTACGAGCAGTACTTC.

V is TRBV7-8 and J is TRBJ1-1; 8 bases line up with TRBD1. With 4 bases clipped from V and 5 bases from J, the junction kept 9 bases outside the gene matches. Germline V gene data show CDR1 as SGHVS and CDR2 as FQNEAQ. This CDR3 region has 15 residues. CDR3 in amino acids: CASSYDYRGLTEAFF. The CDR3 coding sequence is TGTGCCAGCAGCTACGATTACAGGGGGTTGACTGAAGCTTTCTTT.

This clonotype was seen ten or more times. The chain links TRBV7-8 to TRBJ1-2; D is unclear. Trimming stripped 1 base from V and 7 bases from J, with 7 bases between. The CDR3 covers 12 residues. Germline CDR1 and CDR2: SGHVS and FQNEAQ. The CDR3 spells CASSLVGFGYTF. In DNA form, the CDR3 reads TGTGCCAGCAGCTTAGTCGGGTTTGGCTACACCTTC.

This clonotype is a singleton in its sample. The chain carries TRBV7-9 and TRBJ1-1, with D possibly being TRBD1 (5 bases). The CDR3 has 14 residues. With 3 bases removed from V and 4 bases from J, the gap between germline ends came to 12 bases. CDR1 is SEHNR, CDR2 FQNEAQ, per germline (reference sequence). The CDR3 DNA is TGTGCCAGCAGCTTTGGGGGGAGTAGCACTGAAGCTTTCTTT. Its protein is CASSFGGSSTEAFF.

Note on this clonotype: This may come from a read error, since a much larger clone is one base off. V and J are TRBV19 and TRBJ1-5, with 8 bases that match TRBD1. The V gene's germline CDR1 is LNHDA and CDR2 SQIVND (reference sequence). This CDR3 has 14 residues. V shed 5 bases and J 9 bases; nucleotides not matched to a gene: 9. CDR3 DNA sequence: TGTGCCAGTAGTGGACAGGGTGGAGGGCGGCCCCAGCATTTT. This gives the protein CASSGQGGGRPQHF.

This rearrangement joins TRBV7-9 to TRBJ1-5; D is perhaps TRBD1 (6 bases). Germline-derived CDR1 and CDR2 are SEHNR and FQNEAQ (reference sequence). This CDR3 is built from 15 residues. V was pared by 2 bases and J by 5 bases, with 13 bases between. CDR3 region: CASSLTGSADQPQHF. The CDR3 bases are TGTGCCAGCAGCTTAACAGGGTCGGCGGATCAGCCCCAGCATTTT.

The chain joins TRBV19 to TRBJ2-7; maybe TRBD1 (6 bases). The germline V and J ends were trimmed by 3 bases and 0 bases, with 12 bases remaining between them. This CDR3 contains 15 residues. The germline CDR1 and CDR2 sequences are LNHDA and SQIVND (reference sequence). The CDR3 loop reads CASSMSGDTSYEQYF. DNA for the CDR3: TGTGCCAGTAGTATGTCCGGGGACACCTCCTACGAGCAGTACTTC. Based on the CDR3 plus reference TRBV19 and TRBJ2-7, the full variable domain is DGGITQSPKYLFRKEGQNVTLSCEQNLNHDAMYWYRQDPGQGLRLIYYSQIVNDFQKGDIAEGYSVSREKKESFPLTVTSAQKNPTAFYLCASSMSGDTSYEQYFGPGTRLTVT.

DNA of the CDR3: TGTGCCAGCAGCCAAAATTCTAGTGGCTACACCTTC. It is translated as CASSQNSSGYTF. The rearrangement links TRBV7-9 to TRBJ1-2; no clear D. The V end was cut by 5 bases, the J end by 7 bases, with 11 bases between. CDR3 length: 12 residues. The germline V gene has CDR1 SEHNR and CDR2 FQNEAQ (reference sequence).

This clonotype was observed a handful of times. The V call is TRBV2, the J call TRBJ1-5; D is undetermined. This CDR3 is 12 amino acids long. Germline values: CDR1 SNHLY, CDR2 FYNNEI. V shed 8 bases and J shed 5 bases, with 10 bases lying between them. DNA for the CDR3: TGTGCCAGCGGTCCCGTGGATCAGCCCCAGCATTTT. Its protein product is CASGPVDQPQHF.

This clonotype has just a few counts. The rearrangement joins TRBV7-2 to TRBJ2-2; 7 bases fit TRBD2. Per germline, CDR1 SGHTA and CDR2 FQGNSA. The CDR3 totals 16 residues. V gave up 7 bases and J gave up 7 bases; unmatched junction bases: 15. The chain's CDR3 is CASTIRGSGGNGELFF. DNA of the CDR3: TGTGCCAGCACCATCCGCGGGAGTGGGGGGAACGGGGAGCTGTTTTTT.

This clonotype was seen a handful of times. The chain couples TRBV20-1 to TRBJ2-5; 13 nucleotides agree with TRBD2. The CDR3 extends over 16 amino acids. Germline V CDR1 and CDR2: DFQATT, SNEGSKA (reference sequence). V shed 6 bases, J shed 5 bases, and the junction held 12 bases outside the gene matches. The CDR3: CSATGLAGIRGETQYF. The CDR3 DNA sequence: TGCAGTGCCACGGGACTAGCGGGAATAAGAGGGGAGACCCAGTACTTC.

The rearrangement links TRBV2 to TRBJ1-2, with TRBD1 identical over 7 bases. The CDR3 is made up of 15 amino acids. Germline-derived CDR1 and CDR2 are SNHLY and FYNNEI. Trimming removed 6 bases from V and 2 bases from J; junction bases left unmatched: 9. CDR3 sequence reads: CASRDRKGANYGYTF. The CDR3 DNA sequence: TGTGCCAGCAGAGATCGAAAGGGGGCCAACTATGGCTACACCTTC.

The chain joins TRBV29-1 to TRBJ2-5; TRBD1 might be the D (7 bases). CDR1 and CDR2 from the germline V gene are SQVTM and ANQGSEA. Deletions cut 7 bases from V and 4 bases from J, with 19 bases between. The CDR3 consists of 14 residues. The CDR3 bases are TGCAGCGCTGACCAGGGGGGACGGGGAGAGACCCAGTACTTC. This translates into CSADQGGRGETQYF.

This chain links TRBV10-2 with TRBJ2-5, with 7 bases matching TRBD1. Germline V gene lookup returns CDR1 WSHSY and CDR2 SAAADI. This CDR3 comprises 15 residues. Trimming took 8 bases from V and 5 from J; bases not matched to a gene: 14. CDR3 in DNA: TGCGCCAGCGGGCAGTTAAAGACAGGGTCGGAGACCCAGTACTTC. Translating gives CASGQLKTGSETQYF.

The chain has TRBV7-1 and TRBJ2-7; the match to TRBD1 covers 9 bases. TRBV7-1 is reported as an ORF; its role is uncertain. V lost 3 bases to trimming and J lost 4 bases; unmatched junction nucleotides: 7. The CDR3 consists of 15 residues. CDR3 in amino acids: CASSSTGGDKYEQYF. The CDR3 nucleotides read TGTGCCAGCAGCTCTACAGGGGGCGACAAGTACGAGCAGTACTTC.

The chain joins TRBV15 to TRBJ1-5, with D maybe TRBD1 (5 bases). Trimming took 0 bases from V and 2 from J, leaving 14 bases between them. CDR3 length: 17 residues. Per germline, CDR1 LNHNV and CDR2 YYDKDF (reference sequence). CDR3 residues: CATSRDVGGDGNQPQHF. For the CDR3, the DNA is TGTGCCACCAGCAGAGATGTTGGAGGGGATGGCAATCAGCCCCAGCATTTT.

This clonotype was seen many times. V usage is TRBV6-6 and J usage is TRBJ1-1, with D hard to call. V lost 7 bases to trimming and J lost 1 base, with 7 bases between them. The CDR3 has 12 residues. Germline lookup yields CDR1 MNHNY and CDR2 SVGAGI (reference sequence). CDR3 coding DNA: TGTGCCAGCATTCTGTCGAACACTGAAGCTTTCTTT. It is translated as CASILSNTEAFF.

This chain joins TRBV4-3 and TRBJ2-7, with 9 bases that match TRBD2. Germline CDR1 LGHNA, CDR2 YSLEER. The CDR3 spans 17 residues. V shed 1 base and J 2 bases; nucleotides not matched to a gene: 9. CDR3 region: CASSQVPLAGDTYEQYF. The CDR3 nucleotides are TGCGCCAGCAGCCAAGTTCCACTAGCGGGCGATACCTACGAGCAGTACTTC.